These T cell receptor beta chains were read from a single sample in a study of blood T cell repertoires in COVID-19. Profiled with immunoSEQ multiplex PCR; TCRdb holds only in-frame clones, not every one. The sample carries some 89,000 clones, over 70% recorded once. Sequencing was carried out using peripheral blood. These receptors came from a man in his 60s with acute or convalescent COVID-19. The CDR3 runs from the conserved cysteine through the conserved F or W. Each record gives: V gene, D gene, J gene, clone size, CDR3 protein, CDR3 DNA. D genes are given only for firm matches. Expanded clones get a size class; other rows say once, few or many, or leave the size out.

V: TRBV4-3; D: TRBD1; J: TRBJ2-2; size: once; CDR3: CASSLSPGQGTGELFF; DNA: TGCGCCAGCAGCCTATCACCGGGACAGGGGACCGGGGAGCTGTTTTTT
V: TRBV7-9; D: .; J: TRBJ1-2; size: once; CDR3: CASSLGDGANYGYTF; DNA: TGTGCCAGCAGCTTAGGAGACGGAGCTAACTATGGCTACACCTTC
V: TRBV11-2; D: .; J: TRBJ2-5; size: .; CDR3: CASSFGNQETQYF; DNA: TGTGCCAGCAGCTTCGGGAACCAAGAGACCCAGTACTTC
V: TRBV10-1; D: .; J: TRBJ2-1; size: few; CDR3: CASSATGFSYNEQFF; DNA: TGCGCCAGCAGTGCTACGGGATTCTCCTACAATGAGCAGTTCTTC
V: TRBV28; D: TRBD1; J: TRBJ1-5; size: .; CDR3: CASSSGTGDSNQPQHF; DNA: TGTGCCAGCAGTTCCGGGACAGGGGATAGCAATCAGCCCCAGCATTTT
V: TRBV3-1/TRBV3-2; D: .; J: TRBJ1-1; size: .; CDR3: CASSPYLPDTEAFF; DNA: TGTGCCAGCAGCCCCTACCTTCCGGACACTGAAGCTTTCTTT
V: TRBV13; D: .; J: TRBJ1-2; size: .; CDR3: CASSLGTGQYGYTF; DNA: TGTGCCAGCAGCTTAGGGACAGGACAGTATGGCTACACCTTC
V: TRBV25-1; D: .; J: TRBJ1-2; size: once; CDR3: CASSDLGQGRNYGYTF; DNA: TGTGCCAGCAGTGATTTGGGCCAGGGAAGGAACTATGGCTACACCTTC
V: TRBV24-1; D: .; J: TRBJ2-3; size: .; CDR3: CATSDHRESNLDTQYF; DNA: TGTGCCACCAGTGACCACCGGGAATCTAACTTGGATACGCAGTATTTT
V: TRBV5-6; D: .; J: TRBJ1-4; size: .; CDR3: CASSLPTANEKLFF; DNA: TGTGCCAGCAGCTTGCCCACGGCTAATGAAAAACTGTTTTTT
V: TRBV7-8; D: .; J: TRBJ1-6; size: .; CDR3: CASSLLGSYNSPLHF; DNA: TGTGCCAGCAGCTTACTCGGCTCCTATAATTCACCCCTCCACTTT
V: TRBV27; D: .; J: TRBJ2-7; size: .; CDR3: CASSLGGRGGEQYF; DNA: TGTGCCAGCAGTTTGGGGGGGAGAGGGGGCGAGCAGTACTTC
V: TRBV6-2/TRBV6-3; D: .; J: TRBJ1-3; size: .; CDR3: CASSYARNTIYF; DNA: TGTGCCAGCAGTTACGCGCGTAACACCATATATTTT
V: TRBV9; D: TRBD1; J: TRBJ2-2; size: .; CDR3: CASSVGRGQRTGELFF; DNA: TGTGCCAGCAGCGTAGGAAGGGGGCAAAGGACCGGGGAGCTGTTTTTT
V: TRBV5-4; D: .; J: TRBJ1-2; size: .; CDR3: CASSLGQGLGGYTF; DNA: TGTGCCAGCAGCTTGGGGCAGGGATTGGGTGGCTACACCTTC
V: TRBV6-1; D: .; J: TRBJ1-1; size: once; CDR3: CASSDAGRPNTEAFF; DNA: TGTGCCAGCAGTGACGCAGGGCGTCCCAACACTGAAGCTTTCTTT
V: TRBV6-5; D: .; J: TRBJ2-1; size: .; CDR3: CASSYSIGGGGEQFF; DNA: TGTGCCAGCAGTTACTCGATAGGAGGGGGCGGGGAGCAGTTCTTC
V: TRBV11-2; D: .; J: TRBJ1-2; size: .; CDR3: CASSLVGRAEGYTF; DNA: TGTGCCAGCAGCTTAGTTGGCAGGGCTGAAGGCTACACCTTC
V: TRBV7-2; D: .; J: TRBJ2-7; size: .; CDR3: CASSLLAGNYEQYF; DNA: TGTGCCAGCAGCCTTCTGGCAGGTAACTACGAGCAGTACTTC
V: TRBV25-1; D: TRBD2; J: TRBJ2-5; size: .; CDR3: CASSEFGGGKETQYF; DNA: TGTGCCAGCAGTGAATTTGGCGGGGGGAAAGAGACCCAGTACTTC
V: TRBV6-5; D: .; J: TRBJ2-2; size: once; CDR3: CASSYRGTNTGELFF; DNA: TGTGCCAGCAGCTATCGAGGAACCAACACCGGGGAGCTGTTTTTT
V: TRBV30; D: TRBD1; J: TRBJ2-7; size: .; CDR3: CAWSAGTGGYEQYF; DNA: TGTGCCTGGAGTGCGGGGACAGGGGGCTACGAGCAGTACTTC
V: TRBV28; D: TRBD2; J: TRBJ2-7; size: .; CDR3: CASSHLRGLAGTYEQYF; DNA: TGTGCCAGCAGCCACCTCCGAGGACTAGCGGGAACCTACGAGCAGTACTTC
V: TRBV7-2; D: .; J: TRBJ1-2; size: few; CDR3: CASSFPDRANYGYTF; DNA: TGTGCCAGCAGCTTCCCGGACAGAGCTAACTATGGCTACACCTTC
V: TRBV5-4; D: TRBD2; J: TRBJ2-7; size: .; CDR3: CASSPRISGSLGEQYF; DNA: TGTGCCAGCAGCCCGAGGATTAGCGGGAGTCTAGGCGAGCAGTACTTC
V: TRBV28; D: .; J: TRBJ2-3; size: few; CDR3: CASTGSSTDTQYF; DNA: TGTGCCAGTACGGGGAGTAGCACAGATACGCAGTATTTT
V: TRBV6-5; D: .; J: TRBJ1-2; size: .; CDR3: CASSPDSYGYTF; DNA: TGTGCCAGCAGTCCGGACAGCTATGGCTACACCTTC
V: TRBV6-5; D: TRBD1; J: TRBJ2-7; size: once; CDR3: CASSSWGQAYEQYF; DNA: TGTGCCAGCAGTAGCTGGGGACAGGCCTACGAGCAGTACTTC
V: TRBV6-5; D: .; J: TRBJ2-2; size: .; CDR3: CASVAVTGELFF; DNA: TGTGCCAGCGTGGCTGTCACCGGGGAGCTGTTTTTT